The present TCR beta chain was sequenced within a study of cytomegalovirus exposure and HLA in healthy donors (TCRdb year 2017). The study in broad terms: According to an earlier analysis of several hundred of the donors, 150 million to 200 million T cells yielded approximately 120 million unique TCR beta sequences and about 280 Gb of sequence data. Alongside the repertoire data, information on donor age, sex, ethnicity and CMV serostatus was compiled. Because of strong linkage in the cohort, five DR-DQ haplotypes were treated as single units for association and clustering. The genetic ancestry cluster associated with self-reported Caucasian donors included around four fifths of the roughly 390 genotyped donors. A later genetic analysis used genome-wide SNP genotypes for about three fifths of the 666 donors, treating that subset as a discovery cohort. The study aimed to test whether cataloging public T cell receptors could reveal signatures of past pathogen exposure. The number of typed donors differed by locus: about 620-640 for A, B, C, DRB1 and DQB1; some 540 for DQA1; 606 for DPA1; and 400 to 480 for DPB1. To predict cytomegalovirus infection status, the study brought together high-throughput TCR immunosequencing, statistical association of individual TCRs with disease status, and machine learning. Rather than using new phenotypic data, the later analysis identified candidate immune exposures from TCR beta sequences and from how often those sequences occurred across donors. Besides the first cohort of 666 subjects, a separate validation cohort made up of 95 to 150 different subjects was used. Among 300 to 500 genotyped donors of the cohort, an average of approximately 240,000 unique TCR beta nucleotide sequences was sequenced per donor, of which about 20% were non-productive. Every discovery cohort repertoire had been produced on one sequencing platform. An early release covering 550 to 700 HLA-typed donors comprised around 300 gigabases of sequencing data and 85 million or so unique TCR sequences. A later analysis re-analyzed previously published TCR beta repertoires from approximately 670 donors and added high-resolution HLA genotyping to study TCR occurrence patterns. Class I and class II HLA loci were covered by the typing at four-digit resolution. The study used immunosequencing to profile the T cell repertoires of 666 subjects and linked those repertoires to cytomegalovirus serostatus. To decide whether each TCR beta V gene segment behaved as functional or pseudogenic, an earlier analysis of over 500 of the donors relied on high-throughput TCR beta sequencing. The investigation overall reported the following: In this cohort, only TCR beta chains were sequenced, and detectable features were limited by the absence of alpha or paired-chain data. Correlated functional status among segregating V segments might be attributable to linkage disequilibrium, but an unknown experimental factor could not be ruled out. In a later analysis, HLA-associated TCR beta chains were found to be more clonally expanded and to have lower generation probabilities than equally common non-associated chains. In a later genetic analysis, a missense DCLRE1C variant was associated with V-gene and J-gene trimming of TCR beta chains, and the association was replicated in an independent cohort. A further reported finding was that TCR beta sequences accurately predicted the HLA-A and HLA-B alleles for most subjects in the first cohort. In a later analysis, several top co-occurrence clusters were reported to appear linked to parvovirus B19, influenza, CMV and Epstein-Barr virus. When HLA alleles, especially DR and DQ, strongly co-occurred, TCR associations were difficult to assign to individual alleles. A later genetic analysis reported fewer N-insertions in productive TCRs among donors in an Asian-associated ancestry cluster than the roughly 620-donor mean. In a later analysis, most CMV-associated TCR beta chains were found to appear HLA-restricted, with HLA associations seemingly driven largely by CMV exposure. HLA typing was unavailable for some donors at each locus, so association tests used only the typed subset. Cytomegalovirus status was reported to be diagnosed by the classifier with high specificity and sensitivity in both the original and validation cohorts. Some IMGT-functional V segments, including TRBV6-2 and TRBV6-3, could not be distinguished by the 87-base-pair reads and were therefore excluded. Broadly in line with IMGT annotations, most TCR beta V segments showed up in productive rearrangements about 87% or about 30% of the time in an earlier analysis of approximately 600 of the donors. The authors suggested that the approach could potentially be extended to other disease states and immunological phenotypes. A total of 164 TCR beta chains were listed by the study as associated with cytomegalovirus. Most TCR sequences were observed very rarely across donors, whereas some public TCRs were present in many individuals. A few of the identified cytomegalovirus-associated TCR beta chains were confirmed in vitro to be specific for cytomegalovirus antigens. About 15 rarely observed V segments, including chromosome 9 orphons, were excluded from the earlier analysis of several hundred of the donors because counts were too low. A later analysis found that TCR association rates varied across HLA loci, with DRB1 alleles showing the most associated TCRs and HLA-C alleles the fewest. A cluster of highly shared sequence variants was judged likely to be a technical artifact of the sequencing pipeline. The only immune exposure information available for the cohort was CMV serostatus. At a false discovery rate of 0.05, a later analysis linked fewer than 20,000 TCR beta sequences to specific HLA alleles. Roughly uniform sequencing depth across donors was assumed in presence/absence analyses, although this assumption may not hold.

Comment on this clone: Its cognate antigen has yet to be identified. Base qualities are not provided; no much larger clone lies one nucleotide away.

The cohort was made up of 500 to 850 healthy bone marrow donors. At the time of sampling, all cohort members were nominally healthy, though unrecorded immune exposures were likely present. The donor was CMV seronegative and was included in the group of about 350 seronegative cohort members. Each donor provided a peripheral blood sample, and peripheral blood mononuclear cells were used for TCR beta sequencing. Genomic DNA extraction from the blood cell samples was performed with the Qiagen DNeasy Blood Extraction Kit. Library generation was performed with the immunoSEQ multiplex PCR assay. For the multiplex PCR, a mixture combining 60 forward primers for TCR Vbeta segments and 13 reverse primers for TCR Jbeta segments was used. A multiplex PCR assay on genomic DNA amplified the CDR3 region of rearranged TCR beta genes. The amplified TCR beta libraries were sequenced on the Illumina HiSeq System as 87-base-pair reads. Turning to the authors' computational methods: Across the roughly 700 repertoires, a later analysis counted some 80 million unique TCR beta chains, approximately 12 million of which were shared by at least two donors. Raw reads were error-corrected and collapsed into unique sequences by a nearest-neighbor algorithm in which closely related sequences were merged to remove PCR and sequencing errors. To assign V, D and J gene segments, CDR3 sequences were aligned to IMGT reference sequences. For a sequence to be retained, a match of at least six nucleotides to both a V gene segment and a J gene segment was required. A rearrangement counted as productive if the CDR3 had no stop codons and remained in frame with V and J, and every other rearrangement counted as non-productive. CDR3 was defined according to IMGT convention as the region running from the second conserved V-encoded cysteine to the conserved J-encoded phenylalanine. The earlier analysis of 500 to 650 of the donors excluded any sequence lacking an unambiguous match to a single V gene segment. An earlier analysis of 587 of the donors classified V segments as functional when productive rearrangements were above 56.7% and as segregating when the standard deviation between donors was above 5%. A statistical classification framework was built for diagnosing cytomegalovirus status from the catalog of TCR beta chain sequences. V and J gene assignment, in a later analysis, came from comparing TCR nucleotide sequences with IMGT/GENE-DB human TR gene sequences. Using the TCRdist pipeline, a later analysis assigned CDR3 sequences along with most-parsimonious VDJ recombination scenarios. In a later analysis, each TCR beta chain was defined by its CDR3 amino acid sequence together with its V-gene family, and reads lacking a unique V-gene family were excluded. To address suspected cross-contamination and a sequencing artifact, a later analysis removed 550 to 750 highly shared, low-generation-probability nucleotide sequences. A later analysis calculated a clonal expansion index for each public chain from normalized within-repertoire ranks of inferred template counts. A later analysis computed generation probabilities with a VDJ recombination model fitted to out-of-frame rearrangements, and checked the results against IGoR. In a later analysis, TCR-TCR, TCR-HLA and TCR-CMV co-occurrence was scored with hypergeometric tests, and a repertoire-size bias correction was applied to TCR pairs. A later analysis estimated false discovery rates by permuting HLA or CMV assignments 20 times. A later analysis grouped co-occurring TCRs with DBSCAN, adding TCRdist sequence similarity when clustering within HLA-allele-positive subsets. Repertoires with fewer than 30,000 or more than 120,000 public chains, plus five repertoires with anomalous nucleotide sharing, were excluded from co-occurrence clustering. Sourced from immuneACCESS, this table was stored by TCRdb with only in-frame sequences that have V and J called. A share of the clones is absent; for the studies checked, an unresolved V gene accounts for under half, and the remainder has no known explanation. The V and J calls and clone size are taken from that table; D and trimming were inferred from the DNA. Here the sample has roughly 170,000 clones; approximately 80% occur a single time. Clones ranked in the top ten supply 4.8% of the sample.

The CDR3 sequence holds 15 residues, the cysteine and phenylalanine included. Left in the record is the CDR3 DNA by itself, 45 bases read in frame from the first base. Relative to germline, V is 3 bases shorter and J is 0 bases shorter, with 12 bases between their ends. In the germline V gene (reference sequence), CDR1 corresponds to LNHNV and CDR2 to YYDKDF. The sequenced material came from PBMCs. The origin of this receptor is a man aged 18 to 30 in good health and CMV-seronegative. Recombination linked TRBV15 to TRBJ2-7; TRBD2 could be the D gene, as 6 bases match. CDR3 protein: CATSRFGLSSYEQYF. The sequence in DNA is TGTGCCACCAGCAGGTTCGGACTATCCTCCTACGAGCAGTACTTC. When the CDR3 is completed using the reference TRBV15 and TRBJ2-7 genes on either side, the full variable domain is DAMVIQNPRYQVTQFGKPVTLSCSQTLNHNVMYWYQQKSSQAPKLLFHYYDKDFNNEADTPDNFQSRRPNTSFCFLDIRSPGLGDTAMYLCATSRFGLSSYEQYFGPGTRLTVT.